Listed below are T cell receptor beta chains from one sample, sequenced in a study of blood T cell repertoires in COVID-19. The data were produced by immunoSEQ multiplex PCR, yet TCRdb's version contains in-frame clones alone and is incomplete. The sample holds some 300,000 clones; 90% are singletons and the top ten take around 3.9%. Source material: PBMCs or T cells enriched from blood (not recorded which). The receptors were sampled from a young woman who had been exposed to COVID-19. Each CDR3 is given with its conserved first and last residue. The D gene is left open where the match is weak. Not all rows give a size; the values are once, few, many and, for expanded clones, a class.

abundance	j_gene	v_gene	d_gene	CDR3aa	CDR3nt
NA	TRBJ1-5	TRBV28	TRBD1	CASSPRDRGHHF	TGTGCCAGCAGCCCCCGGGACAGGGGGCATCATTTT
once	TRBJ1-6	TRBV3-1/TRBV3-2	NA	CASSHRTDSYNSPLHF	TGTGCCAGCAGCCATAGGACAGACTCCTATAATTCACCCCTCCACTTT
NA	TRBJ1-5	TRBV6-2/TRBV6-3	NA	CASSWTLPAGQPQHF	TGTGCCAGCAGTTGGACCCTTCCCGCGGGTCAGCCCCAGCATTTT
NA	TRBJ2-7	TRBV6-5	NA	CASSYAGYSSYEQYF	TGTGCCAGCAGTTACGCAGGGTATAGCTCCTACGAGCAGTACTTC
NA	TRBJ1-1	TRBV14	TRBD1	CASSSLPGQGPTEAFF	TGTGCCAGCAGCTCACTCCCGGGACAGGGACCCACTGAAGCTTTCTTT
once	TRBJ1-6	TRBV4-2	NA	CATCDRLNSPLHF	TGTGCCACCTGCGACAGGTTGAATTCACCCCTCCACTTT
NA	TRBJ2-1	TRBV25-1	TRBD1	CASSEAGTAKTEQFF	TGTGCCAGCAGTGAGGCCGGGACAGCGAAAACAGAGCAGTTCTTC
NA	TRBJ1-2	TRBV6-5	TRBD1	CASSNGQGAIGYTF	TGTGCCAGCAGTAACGGACAGGGGGCGATTGGCTACACCTTC
NA	TRBJ1-1	TRBV25-1	NA	CASRLSGGGANTEAFF	TGTGCCAGCAGACTTTCTGGGGGGGGCGCGAACACTGAAGCTTTCTTT
NA	TRBJ1-2	TRBV7-6	TRBD1	CASSLALLDRGSGGYTF	TGTGCCAGCAGCTTAGCGTTATTGGACAGGGGTTCTGGTGGCTACACCTTC
NA	TRBJ1-5	TRBV2	TRBD1	CASSGQGLIQPQHF	TGTGCCAGCAGCGGACAGGGGTTGATTCAGCCCCAGCATTTT
few	TRBJ1-2	TRBV6-1	NA	CASSDQRYTGNYGYTF	TGTGCCAGCAGTGACCAGCGCTATACAGGCAACTATGGCTACACCTTC
once	TRBJ2-6	TRBV4-2	NA	CASSQEVGDRGDSVLTF	TGTGCCAGCAGCCAAGAGGTCGGGGACCGCGGGGACAGCGTCCTGACTTTC
NA	TRBJ1-5	TRBV7-9	NA	CASSLASGRANQPQHF	TGTGCCAGCAGCTTAGCATCGGGCAGGGCCAATCAGCCCCAGCATTTT
NA	TRBJ2-5	TRBV3-1/TRBV3-2	NA	CASRTQRGETQYF	TGTGCCAGCAGGACACAACGGGGAGAGACCCAGTACTTC
NA	TRBJ1-4	TRBV7-9	TRBD1	CASSLGGTGGNEKLFF	TGTGCCAGCAGCTTAGGGGGGACAGGGGGCAATGAAAAACTGTTTTTT
NA	TRBJ1-1	TRBV9	TRBD1	CASSLGTGGNTEAFF	TGTGCCAGCAGCTTAGGGACAGGGGGCAACACTGAAGCTTTCTTT
NA	TRBJ1-4	TRBV7-2	TRBD1	CASSPTGTGDEKLFF	TGTGCCAGCAGCCCGACCGGGACAGGGGATGAAAAACTGTTTTTT
NA	TRBJ2-7	TRBV15	NA	CATSRDSGAYEQYF	TGTGCCACCAGCAGAGATTCAGGGGCCTACGAGCAGTACTTC
few	TRBJ1-5	TRBV24-1	NA	CATSDPRGSGPQHF	TGTGCCACCAGTGATCCCAGGGGCTCGGGGCCCCAGCATTTT
once	TRBJ1-2	TRBV4-1	TRBD1	CASSSRGRDYGYTF	TGCGCCAGCAGCAGCAGGGGGCGCGACTATGGCTACACCTTC
NA	TRBJ1-5	TRBV4-1	TRBD1	CASSQVGQGRRNQPQHF	TGCGCCAGCAGCCAAGTCGGACAGGGTCGGCGGAATCAGCCCCAGCATTTT
once	TRBJ1-5	TRBV15	NA	CATSRIVGGTRSNQPQHF	TGTGCCACCAGCCGAATAGTCGGGGGGACGCGAAGCAATCAGCCCCAGCATTTT
NA	TRBJ2-2	TRBV5-6	NA	CASSLGASHTGELFF	TGTGCCAGCAGCTTGGGTGCCAGTCACACCGGGGAGCTGTTTTTT
NA	TRBJ1-5	TRBV6-5	NA	CASSVLGVHNQPQHF	TGTGCCAGCAGCGTGCTCGGGGTACACAATCAGCCCCAGCATTTT
NA	TRBJ1-2	TRBV6-5	NA	CASRGQASSGYTF	TGTGCCAGCAGGGGGCAGGCCTCCTCTGGCTACACCTTC
once	TRBJ1-1	TRBV6-5	NA	CASTVGGLNTEAFF	TGTGCCAGCACTGTTGGGGGCCTGAACACTGAAGCTTTCTTT